This passage covers 4 T cell receptor beta chains from one sample sequenced in a study of CD8 T cells in ankylosing spondylitis. Broader study findings: Ankylosing spondylitis blood appeared to carry a characteristic TCR beta motif of roughly 8 highly homologous variants.

One entry per CDR3 protein results from TCRdb running MiXCR on the 5' RACE reads. Found here are some 130,000 distinct CDR3 sequences, roughly 17% of them singletons; the top ten hold around a third. These TCRs are of unknown antigen specificity. What was sequenced was blood, either unsorted or a sorted T cell fraction (not recorded which). All receptors come from a male donor with ankylosing spondylitis.

The V gene is TRBV21-1, the J gene TRBJ2-1; the D segment call TRBD1 is taken from the table without a DNA check. TRBV21-1 is labeled a pseudogene. This CDR3 comprises 14 residues. DNA for the CDR3: TGTGCCAGCAGCAAGGGGGACAGGGTCAATGAGCAGTTCTTC. It is translated as CASSKGDRVNEQFF.

The gene calls are TRBV7-9 and TRBJ2-3; D is perhaps TRBD1 or TRBD2 (6 bases each). CDR3 length equals 16 residues. The germline V and J ends were trimmed by 5 bases and 0 bases, with 15 bases remaining between them. The germline V gene has CDR1 SEHNR and CDR2 FQNEAQ (reference sequence). Here the CDR3 reads CASSRPGDTSTDTQYF. For the CDR3, the DNA is TGTGCCAGCAGCCGGCCGGGGGACACTAGCACAGATACGCAGTATTTT.

The chain links TRBV11-3 to TRBJ2-1; D is ambiguous. The germline V gene has CDR1 SGHNT and CDR2 YENEEA. Trimming took 2 bases from V and 8 from J, leaving 7 bases between them. The CDR3 loop spans 12 amino acids. DNA for the CDR3: TGTGCCAGCAGCTTAAACTCGGATGAGCAGTTCTTC. Its translation: CASSLNSDEQFF.

The rearrangement uses TRBV7-9 and TRBJ1-6; unclear D gene. This CDR3 has 13 amino acids. The ends were cut back, 5 bases at V and 7 bases at J, with 9 bases in the middle. Germline CDR1 and CDR2: SEHNR and FQNEAQ (reference sequence). In DNA, the CDR3 is TGTGCCAGCAGCCCACTAGAGAATTCACCCCTCCACTTT. It specifies CASSPLENSPLHF.